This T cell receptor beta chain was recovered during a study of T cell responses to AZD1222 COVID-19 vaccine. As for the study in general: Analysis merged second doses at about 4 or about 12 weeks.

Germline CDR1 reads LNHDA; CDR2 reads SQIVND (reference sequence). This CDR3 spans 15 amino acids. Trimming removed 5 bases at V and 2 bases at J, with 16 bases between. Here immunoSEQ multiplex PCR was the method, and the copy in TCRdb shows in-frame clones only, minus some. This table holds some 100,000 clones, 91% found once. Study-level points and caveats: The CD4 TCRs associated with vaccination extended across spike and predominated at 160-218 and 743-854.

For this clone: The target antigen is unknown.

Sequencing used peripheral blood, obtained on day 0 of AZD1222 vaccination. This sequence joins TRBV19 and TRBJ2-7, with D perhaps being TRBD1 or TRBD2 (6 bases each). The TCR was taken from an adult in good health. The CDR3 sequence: CASSPMRGDPYEQYF. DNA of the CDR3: TGTGCCAGTAGTCCAATGAGGGGGGATCCCTACGAGCAGTACTTC.